The clone carrying this T cell receptor beta chain was recorded only once. CDR1 SGHDN and CDR2 FVKESK come from the germline V gene. V lost 1 base to trimming and J lost 5 bases; unmatched junction nucleotides: 7. This CDR3 has 15 amino acids. The time point denotes: pretreatment peripheral blood. The record originates from a study of PD-L1 blockade in urothelial cancer. Whole-study context: The median T cell count in blood samples was 140,000 to 150,000.

Sequenced by immunoSEQ multiplex PCR; TCRdb stores in-frame clones only, minus some. This sample has about 95,000 clones, with 80% to 90% found just once. Sample: PBMCs, taken around atezolizumab (anti-PD-L1) treatment. This clonotype originated in a man aged 60 to 75 with urothelial cancer. The chain couples TRBV14 to TRBJ2-5; the match to TRBD1 covers 7 bases. The CDR3 DNA reads TGTGCCAGCAGCCAAGCAACAGGGGCAAGGGAGACCCAGTACTTC. This encodes CASSQATGARETQYF. Full variable domain (rest looked up from reference TRBV14 and TRBJ2-5): EAGVTQFPSHSVIEKGQTVTLRCDPISGHDNLYWYRRVMGKEIKFLLHFVKESKQDESGMPNNRFLAERTGGTYSTLKVQPAELEDSGVYFCASSQATGARETQYFGPGTRLLVL.